The clone carrying this T cell receptor (beta chain) has at least ten counts. The entry originates in a study of blood T cell repertoires in COVID-19. About the study: Sources were T cells, B-cell-depleted T cells, or PBMCs; the material itself was cDNA or gDNA.

Clones were read by immunoSEQ multiplex PCR, and TCRdb kept only the in-frame ones, dropping some. The table records 90,000 to 100,000 clones, approximately 84% of them present only once. This TCR was recovered from a woman aged 60-70 years with acute or convalescent COVID-19. The sequencing sample was made of peripheral blood.

The CDR3 is CASSSTSQETQYF. The DNA for the CDR3 is TGTGCCAGTAGCTCAACTAGTCAGGAGACCCAGTACTTC. The chain carries TRBV19 and TRBJ2-5, with a possible D match to TRBD2 (5 bases). CDR3 length: 13 residues. The germline V and J ends were trimmed by 6 bases and 5 bases, with 13 bases remaining between them. The germline gives CDR1 LNHDA, CDR2 SQIVND (reference sequence).